These 5 T cell receptor beta chains were all obtained from the same sample, sequenced in a study of CD8+ T cells in alopecia areata. Sorting of pooled cutaneous lymph node cells was based on CD4, CD8alpha, NKG2D, NKG2ACE and other markers. RNA extraction and reverse transcription yielded cDNA as sequencing template. Here immunoSEQ multiplex PCR was the method, and the copy in TCRdb shows in-frame clones only, minus some. Captured here are 250,000 or so clones, none seen once; the top ten comprise roughly 1.2%. Sequenced material: CD4+ T cells sorted from a lymph node. These receptors all stem from a C3H/HeJ mouse with alopecia areata. MHC haplotype: H2-k.

This clone was seen a handful of times. All gene names here are mouse names. The same CDR3 arises from other DNA sequences in this sample as well. This chain's CDR3 is CASSRLGGSAETLYF. Partial CDR3 DNA: TGTGCCAGCAGTCGACTGGGGGGGAGTGCAGAA. This chain connects TRBV13-1 to TRBJ2-3; the match to TRBD2 covers 11 bases. Read coverage stops 4 residues before the CDR3 terminus; the germline J gene supplies the remainder. From germline, CDR1 is NSHNY and CDR2 SYGAGN. This CDR3 spans 15 amino acids. The ends lost 4 bases at V and 0 bases at J; junction bases unmatched: 1.

This clone was observed a handful of times. Mouse names are used for the genes. The read falls 4 residues short of the CDR3 end, and the missing part is taken from the germline J gene. The chain is built from TRBV1 and TRBJ1-2, with no clear D. The CDR3 consists of 13 residues. CDR1 NSQYPW and CDR2 LRSPGD come from the germline V gene (reference sequence). This chain's CDR3 is CTCSAHEGSDYTF. CDR3 DNA, as far as it was read: TGCACCTGCAGTGCCCATGAAGGGTCC.

This clone was observed a few times. Gene names denote mouse genes. The CDR3 end falls 4 residues outside the read, so it is completed with the germline J gene. The rearrangement joins TRBV19 to TRBJ2-4, with 9 bases aligning to TRBD2. The germline V gene encodes CDR1 FNHDT and CDR2 SITEND (reference sequence). The CDR3 sequence is 14 residues long. J was trimmed by 0 bases and V by 6 bases; bases with no gene match: 2. Incomplete CDR3 DNA: TGTGCCAGCAAGGACTGGGGAAGTCAAAAC. As protein: CASKDWGSQN. The full CDR3 is CASKDWGSQNTLYF.

Only a few counts were recorded for this clone. A single base separates this from a much larger clone, so it may be a read error. Here the gene names and germline are mouse. The CDR3 is cut off 4 residues early in the read; its end comes from the germline J gene. The chain recombines TRBV19 with TRBJ1-2; D remains ambiguous. V lost 6 bases and J 1 base, leaving 4 bases between the germline ends. Germline-derived CDR1 and CDR2 are FNHDT and SITEND (reference sequence). CDR3 length: 11 residues. CDR3 DNA, as far as it was read: TGTGCCAGCACAGGAAACTCC. Translating gives CASTGNS. The complete CDR3 sequence is CASTGNSDYTF.

Details on this clone: Gene names follow the mouse nomenclature. The read gets to within 4 residues of the CDR3 end, and the germline J gene fills in the rest. V gene TRBV13-3 combines with J gene TRBJ1-2; no reliable D call. The CDR3 is made up of 12 amino acids. Germline V gene lookup returns CDR1 NNHDY and CDR2 SYVADS. V was cut by 7 bases and J by 1 base, with 8 bases left in between. The covered CDR3 bases are TGTGCCAGCTCCTTCAGAAACTCC. This sequence encodes CASSFRNS. In full, the CDR3 is CASSFRNSDYTF.